Below, 3 T cell receptor beta chains from the same sample are listed, as sequenced in a study of T cells in Graves' hyperthyroidism and ophthalmopathy. Regions amplified from RNA transcripts were the TCR beta CDR3 regions. First-round RT-PCR targeting the TCR CDR3 was performed with the HTBI primer set. TCRdb re-derived calls from the multiplex PCR reads in MiXCR, one entry per CDR3 protein. The data contain approximately 590,000 distinct CDR3 sequences, around a sixth of them singletons. What was sequenced was blood. All receptors derive from a woman in her twenties or thirties with Graves' hyperthyroidism.

This chain connects TRBV2 to TRBJ1-4; 7 nucleotides match TRBD1. The CDR3 has 15 residues. The J segment lost 5 bases and the V segment lost 4 bases, leaving 7 bases of the junction unmatched. CDR1 is SNHLY and CDR2 is FYNNEI in the germline V gene. Here the CDR3 reads CASSGLGTANEKLFF. The CDR3 DNA follows: TGTGCCAGCAGTGGACTCGGGACAGCGAATGAAAAACTGTTTTTT. Complete variable domain (other parts from reference TRBV2 and TRBJ1-4): EPEVTQTPSHQVTQMGQEVILRCVPISNHLYFYWYRQILGQKVEFLVSFYNNEISEKSEIFDDQFSVERPDGSNFTLKIRSTKLEDSAMYFCASSGLGTANEKLFFGSGTQLSVL.

The gene calls are TRBV6-1 and TRBJ2-7; TRBD2 matches 9 bases. The CDR3 loop spans 16 amino acids. Germline values: CDR1 MNHNS, CDR2 SASEGT. Trimming cost V 7 bases and J 2 bases; bases outside gene matches: 12. Here the CDR3 reads CASTRGSREGPYEQYF. DNA of the CDR3: TGTGCCAGCACCCGGGGTTCGCGGGAGGGCCCCTACGAGCAGTACTTC.

This clonotype has a count of ten or more. This chain uses TRBV27 with TRBJ2-1; D perhaps matches TRBD1 (6 bases). The V and J ends lost 3 bases and 0 bases respectively, with 9 bases between them. Germline assignment: CDR1 MNHEY and CDR2 SMNVEV (reference sequence). The CDR3 covers 15 residues. The CDR3 spells CASSLGRGSYNEQFF. The CDR3 region has the DNA TGTGCCAGCAGTTTGGGCAGGGGCTCCTACAATGAGCAGTTCTTC.